This T cell receptor beta chain was recovered during a study of blood T cell repertoires in COVID-19. Study information: Researchers got acute and convalescent COVID-19 samples from the United States, Italy and Spain. Nucleic acid was either cDNA or gDNA, and it came from T cells, B-cell-depleted T cells, or PBMCs.

Methods used by the authors: The authors estimated nucleated cell counts from reference gene primer amplification. Sequencing was performed with immunoSEQ multiplex PCR; in TCRdb, only in-frame clones are kept and a portion is missing. That table is the source of V, J and clone size, and D and trimming were worked out from the DNA. The sample contains over 130,000 clones, roughly four fifths of which appear only once. Deletions cut 3 bases from V and 3 bases from J, with 16 bases between. Germline CDR1 is SGDLS and CDR2 is YYNGEE. CDR3 length equals 17 residues. The chain joins TRBV9 to TRBJ1-6; D gene unclear. The sequenced material came from peripheral blood. This TCR came from a woman older than 75 with active or convalescent COVID-19. The CDR3 is CASSDSHGVGYNSPLHF. For the CDR3, the DNA is TGTGCCAGCAGCGATTCCCACGGGGTCGGCTATAATTCACCCCTCCACTTT.